This entry lists 17 T cell receptor beta chains sequenced from one sample in a study of blood T cell repertoires in COVID-19. TCRdb keeps only in-frame clones here, not all; method: immunoSEQ multiplex PCR. The profile covers approximately 240,000 clones, with roughly 84% appearing a single time and approximately 2.6% taken by the ten largest. Sequenced input: peripheral blood. These receptors all stem from a man aged 50 to 59 who had recovered from COVID-19.

This clone is a singleton in its sample. Other DNA sequences in the sample encode the same CDR3. This chain uses TRBV6-5 with TRBJ2-1; D possibly corresponds to TRBD1 (6 bases). Trimming pared 6 bases from V and 0 bases from J, leaving 9 bases between. This CDR3 has 14 amino acids. Germline loops: CDR1 MNHEY, CDR2 SVGAGI. The CDR3 region has the DNA TGTGCCAGCAGCAGGGGTAGCTCCTACAATGAGCAGTTCTTC. Protein product: CASSRGSSYNEQFF.

The rearrangement uses TRBV11-2 and TRBJ2-3; TRBD2 aligns across 12 bases. V was clipped by 5 bases and J by 5 bases; unmatched bases: 5. Germline CDR1 reads SGHAT; CDR2 reads FQNNGV. The CDR3 covers 15 residues. DNA of the CDR3: TGTGCCAGCAGCCGCCTGACTAGCGGGAGAGATACGCAGTATTTT. As protein: CASSRLTSGRDTQYF.

This clone came up a few times. The chain carries TRBV5-1 and TRBJ2-1, with TRBD2 matching over 10 bases. The CDR3 length is 15 residues. Germline assignment: CDR1 SGHRS and CDR2 YFSETQ. After removal of 1 base from V and 8 bases from J, the junction contained 6 bases not matched to a gene. This CDR3 is CASSLWASGGHEQFF. The DNA for the CDR3 is TGCGCCAGCAGCTTGTGGGCTAGCGGGGGACATGAGCAGTTCTTC.

The V call is TRBV12-3 or TRBV12-4, the J call TRBJ2-7; no firm D call. The CDR3 sequence is 13 residues long. Trimming shortened V by 4 bases and J by 4 bases, and 11 bases separated the two germline ends. CDR3: CASSSSGGYEQYF. CDR3 bases: TGTGCCAGCAGTTCATCGGGTGGGTACGAGCAGTACTTC.

The chain couples TRBV7-2 to TRBJ2-4; no definite D call. The CDR3 length is 17 residues. Germline CDR1 reads SGHTA; CDR2 reads FQGNSA. Trimming took off 0 bases at V and 0 bases at J, with 12 bases between the two ends. The CDR3 loop is CASSLAPAFLAKNIQYF. For the CDR3, the DNA is TGTGCCAGCAGCTTAGCCCCCGCGTTCCTAGCCAAAAACATTCAGTACTTC.

The chain couples TRBV6-5 to TRBJ1-1, with D perhaps TRBD1 (6 bases). The CDR3 contains 15 residues. Trimming pared 4 bases from V and 1 base from J, leaving 13 bases between. In germline, CDR1 is MNHEY, CDR2 SVGAGI. The CDR3 protein is CASSFNRVGNTEAFF. The CDR3 region has the DNA TGTGCCAGCAGTTTTAACAGGGTGGGGAACACTGAAGCTTTCTTT.

The chain recombines TRBV20-1 with TRBJ2-1, with D unclear. There are 11 residues in the CDR3. Trimming took off 3 bases at V and 15 bases at J, with 15 bases between the two ends. Germline V gene sequence: CDR1 DFQATT, CDR2 SNEGSKA (reference sequence). The CDR3 nucleotides read TGCAGTGCTAGTATAGTTGGTGGTCGGTTCTTC. As protein: CSASIVGGRFF.

V and J are TRBV10-3 and TRBJ2-7; 9 bases are shared with TRBD1. V was pared by 4 bases and J by 6 bases, with 7 bases of the junction left unmatched. From germline, CDR1 is ENHRY and CDR2 SYGVKD. This CDR3 has 14 amino acids. The CDR3 nucleotides read TGTGCCATCAGTGCCGGGACAGGGTCTCCCGAGCAGTACTTC. This gives the protein CAISAGTGSPEQYF.

This clone has just one count. The chain employs TRBV18 and TRBJ2-7, with TRBD1 matching 8 bases. Germline values: CDR1 KGHSH, CDR2 LQKENI. The J segment lost 4 bases and the V segment lost 3 bases, leaving 8 bases of the junction unmatched. CDR3 length equals 15 residues. The CDR3 region is CASSPVGQGRYEQYF. DNA of the CDR3: TGTGCCAGCTCACCGGTCGGACAGGGAAGATACGAGCAGTACTTC.

The rearrangement links TRBV11-2 to TRBJ2-7; 10 positions agree with TRBD2. Trimming took 3 bases from V and 4 from J; bases not matched to a gene: 9. The V gene's germline CDR1 is SGHAT and CDR2 FQNNGV. The CDR3 length is 16 residues. The CDR3 sequence is CASSLVSGRASYEQYF. In DNA, the CDR3 is TGTGCCAGCAGCTTGGTGAGCGGGAGGGCCTCGTACGAGCAGTACTTC.

Notes on this clone: Other DNA sequences in this specimen translate into the identical CDR3. The J gene is TRBJ1-2, the V gene TRBV28, with 7 bases matching TRBD1. Germline assignment: CDR1 MDHEN and CDR2 SYDVKM. The CDR3 is 13 residues long. With V trimmed by 6 bases and J by 8 bases, 9 bases remained unmatched. The CDR3 sequence is CASSRDRVGGYTF. In DNA form, the CDR3 reads TGTGCCAGCAGCCGAGACAGGGTTGGGGGCTACACCTTC.

CDR3 residues: CASSLQDTTNTEAFF. In DNA form, the CDR3 reads TGCGCCAGCAGCTTACAGGACACGACGAACACTGAAGCTTTCTTT. The gene calls are TRBV5-1 and TRBJ1-1, with a tentative D call TRBD1 (5 bases). The CDR3 runs to 15 residues. Trimming removed 2 bases at V and 1 base at J, with 12 bases between. CDR1 and CDR2 (germline): SGHRS, YFSETQ.

This clone was counted many times. This rearrangement joins TRBV7-6 to TRBJ1-3; D may be TRBD1 (5 bases). Germline lookup yields CDR1 SGHVS and CDR2 FNYEAQ. The CDR3 consists of 17 residues. V gave up 5 bases and J gave up 0 bases, with 17 bases separating them. CDR3 nucleotides: TGTGCCAGCAGCCCCCTAGCGGGACGGATCTCTGGAAACACCATATATTTT. This gives the protein CASSPLAGRISGNTIYF. Full variable domain (missing parts from reference TRBV7-6 and TRBJ1-3): GAGVSQSPRYKVTKRGQDVALRCDPISGHVSLYWYRQALGQGPEFLTYFNYEAQQDKSGLPNDRFSAERPEGSISTLTIQRTEQRDSAMYRCASSPLAGRISGNTIYFGEGSWLTVV.

The rearrangement uses TRBV18 and TRBJ2-5, with D possibly being TRBD1 (6 bases). Germline CDR1 KGHSH, CDR2 LQKENI. CDR3 length equals 13 residues. V was shortened by 1 base and J by 4 bases, with 7 bases between the two germline ends. The CDR3 region has the DNA TGTGCCAGCTCACCACTACAGGGAGAGACCCAGTACTTC. This encodes CASSPLQGETQYF.

The genes are TRBV19 and TRBJ2-3, with 7 bases aligning to TRBD1. Per germline, CDR1 LNHDA and CDR2 SQIVND (reference sequence). This CDR3 is built from 14 residues. V lost 5 bases, J lost 1 base, and 3 bases stayed unmatched. The CDR3 spells CASSLTGGTDTQYF. Written as DNA, the CDR3 is TGTGCCAGTAGTTTAACAGGGGGCACAGATACGCAGTATTTT. Using reference TRBV19 and TRBJ2-3 for the parts outside the CDR3, the full variable domain is DGGITQSPKYLFRKEGQNVTLSCEQNLNHDAMYWYRQDPGQGLRLIYYSQIVNDFQKGDIAEGYSVSREKKESFPLTVTSAQKNPTAFYLCASSLTGGTDTQYFGPGTRLTVL.

This clone was observed a handful of times. This chain links TRBV5-1 with TRBJ1-2, with a possible D match to TRBD1 (5 bases). With 4 bases removed from V and 4 bases from J, the gap between germline ends came to 11 bases. The CDR3 has 13 residues. The germline V gene has CDR1 SGHRS and CDR2 YFSETQ. The CDR3 spells CASSLDSTYGYTF. In DNA form, the CDR3 reads TGCGCCAGCAGCCTTGACAGTACCTATGGCTACACCTTC. Drawing the rest from reference TRBV5-1 and TRBJ1-2, the complete variable domain is KAGVTQTPRYLIKTRGQQVTLSCSPISGHRSVSWYQQTPGQGLQFLFEYFSETQRNKGNFPGRFSGRQFSNSRSEMNVSTLELGDSALYLCASSLDSTYGYTFGSGTRLTVV.

The chain couples TRBV2 to TRBJ1-1; D uncertain. CDR3 length: 14 residues. Germline-derived CDR1 and CDR2 are SNHLY and FYNNEI. V lost 4 bases to trimming and J lost 4 bases, with 13 bases between them. The CDR3 DNA is TGTGCCAGCAGTGCCGGTGGGCGCAGCACTGAAGCTTTCTTT. This encodes CASSAGGRSTEAFF.